The clone carrying this T cell receptor (beta chain) was seen ten or more times. What it recognizes is unknown. These data are taken from a study of T cells in Graves' hyperthyroidism and ophthalmopathy. Study information: Blood was drawn when the patient was first diagnosed and still untreated.

Study-wide results and limits: A median roughly 6.6 months before onset, the model predicted ophthalmopathy.

Amplification of TCR beta CDR3 regions was performed using RNA transcripts as template. HTBI primers were used for first-round RT-PCR of the TCR CDR3. TCRdb fed the multiplex PCR reads into MiXCR, producing one record per CDR3 protein. The data contain around 690,000 distinct CDR3 sequences, roughly 20% of them singletons. CDR3 size: 14 residues. Trimming cost V 0 bases and J 10 bases, with 15 bases left between them. Germline V gene data show CDR1 as LGHDT and CDR2 as YNNKEL (reference sequence). This sequence joins TRBV3-1 and TRBJ1-1; D remains ambiguous. Sequenced sample: blood. The source of this sequence is a man aged 30-40 years with Graves' ophthalmopathy. Here the CDR3 DNA reads TGTGCCAGCAGCCAAGATCCGGTGACCTCGGCAGCTTTCTTT. It yields the protein CASSQDPVTSAAFF.